This T cell receptor (beta chain) was identified in a study of CD8+ T cells in alopecia areata. Study observations and caveats: Throughout tofacitinib, many expanded lesional clones continued to persist in scalp and blood. Affected scalp, especially in alopecia totalis/universalis, had a higher clonality than normal scalp did.

Notes on this clone: The antigen remains unidentified.

CDR1 is SGHTA, CDR2 FQGTGA, per germline. V lost 2 bases to trimming and J lost 3 bases, with 12 bases between them. The CDR3 is 15 amino acids. Treatment specified: oral pan-JAK inhibitor, 5-10 mg twice daily. Researchers gathered lesional scalp punch biopsies and peripheral blood from patients with alopecia areata. TCR sequencing used cDNA made by reverse transcription of extracted RNA. Profiled with immunoSEQ multiplex PCR; TCRdb holds only in-frame clones, not every one. The repertoire holds 170,000 or so clones, with 40% to 65% as singletons. Material: CD8+ T cells sorted from blood, obtained at week 24, from a patient treated with tofacitinib. The chain employs TRBV7-3 and TRBJ2-3; TRBD2 might be the D (7 bases). The clonotype comes from a human donor with alopecia areata. This CDR3 reads CASSLEGGATDTQYF. The CDR3 bases are TGTGCCAGCAGCTTAGAAGGGGGGGCAACAGATACGCAGTATTTT.